The rows below give T cell receptor beta chains drawn from one sample of a study of spatial heterogeneity in lung cancer. TCRdb re-called the 5' RACE reads through MiXCR, storing one row per CDR3 protein. The table shows 20,000 to 30,000 distinct CDR3 sequences, with roughly 9% occurring only once. The source was lung tumor tissue, collected at surgery. These receptors were obtained from a male donor with early-stage non-small cell lung cancer. Each CDR3 is given with its conserved first and last residue. A D gene is named only where the DNA matches it firmly. A clone size is listed for some rows: how often the clone was seen (once, few, many), or a class if it is expanded.

TRBV6-2/TRBV6-3	TRBJ1-6	few	NA	TGTGCCAGCAGCCCGAACCTCCAGGCCGGGGCACCCCTCCACTTT	CASSPNLQAGAPLHF
TRBV5-4	TRBJ1-6	many	NA	TGTGCCAGCAGCCCTCGACGGGATAATTCACCCCTCCACTTT	CASSPRRDNSPLHF
TRBV28	TRBJ2-7	many	TRBD1	TGTGCCAGCAGCCTACAGGGACAGGGGGCGCGCGAGCAGTACTTC	CASSLQGQGAREQYF
TRBV27	TRBJ1-2	many	NA	TGTGCCAGCAGTTCAAAGGGATATGGCTACACCTTC	CASSSKGYGYTF
TRBV7-2	TRBJ2-3	few	NA	TGTGCCAGCAGCTCATTGACAGATACGCAGTATTTT	CASSSLTDTQYF
TRBV9	TRBJ1-2	many	NA	TGTGCCAGCAGTAATGAAGGGCGATATGGCTACACCTTC	CASSNEGRYGYTF
TRBV27	TRBJ2-5	many	NA	TGTGCCAGCAGTCCCCCTGGTTATGAGACCCAGTACTTC	CASSPPGYETQYF
TRBV7-8	TRBJ1-4	many	NA	TGTGCCAGCAGCCCGTTCCGAATGCGAGGGAGAACAACTAATGAAAAACTGTTTTTT	CASSPFRMRGRTTNEKLFF
TRBV3-1	TRBJ2-7	few	NA	TGTGCCAGCAGCCAATCCAGGGCGGGGGAGCAGTACTTC	CASSQSRAGEQYF
TRBV4-2	TRBJ1-1	many	TRBD1	TGTGCCAGCACCCGAGACAGGGGGCCCCCAATGAACACTGAAGCTTTCTTT	CASTRDRGPPMNTEAFF
TRBV24-1	TRBJ2-3	NA	NA	TGTGCCACCAGTGGGGGCTTCCGCACAGATACGCAGTATTTT	CATSGGFRTDTQYF
TRBV9	TRBJ2-7	many	NA	TGTGCCAGCAGTGACGGTCGAGGAAACGAGCAGTACTTC	CASSDGRGNEQYF
TRBV6-7	TRBJ2-2	few	NA	TGTGCCAGCAGTTACCGATCGCAAGACCTAGCCCACACGATGAACACCGGGGAGCTGTTTTTT	CASSYRSQDLAHTMNTGELFF
TRBV4-2	TRBJ2-2	many	TRBD1	TGTGCCAGCACCGCCGGAAGACAGGGAAACACCGGGGAGCTGTTTTTT	CASTAGRQGNTGELFF
TRBV7-8	TRBJ2-3	many	NA	TGTGCCAGCAGCTTAGAGTTCAGGGGAGGGGCAGATACGCAGTATTTT	CASSLEFRGGADTQYF
TRBV3-1	TRBJ2-7	NA	TRBD2	TGTGCCAGAAACGGGGGGAGTGGCTCGTTTTCCGAGCAGTACTTC	CARNGGSGSFSEQYF
TRBV20-1	TRBJ2-1	NA	NA	TGCAGTGCTAGAGGGAATAGGGGCTCCTACAATGAGCAGTTCTTC	CSARGNRGSYNEQFF
TRBV5-4	TRBJ2-7	few	NA	TGTGCCAGCAGCTTGGTGGGGGAGCAGGCCGGGGAGTACTTC	CASSLVGEQAGEYF
TRBV7-9	TRBJ2-2	many	NA	TGTGCCAGCAGCTTAGGGACCATGCAAACCGGGGAGCTGTTTTTT	CASSLGTMQTGELFF
TRBV30	TRBJ2-7	NA	TRBD2	TGTGCCTGGAGATCGGGGGGGGCCTACGAGCAGTACTTC	CAWRSGGAYEQYF
TRBV5-1	TRBJ2-3	many	TRBD1	TGCGCCAGCTCCTTATCCCGACAGGGCGGTACAGATACGCAGTATTTT	CASSLSRQGGTDTQYF
TRBV20-1	TRBJ1-5	NA	TRBD1	TGCAGTGCCACCGGGACAGGGGGTCCCCATAGCAATCAGCCCCAGCATTTT	CSATGTGGPHSNQPQHF
TRBV6-1	TRBJ1-5	NA	NA	TGTGCCAGCAGGCAAACGACGGAGCCCCAGCATTTT	CASRQTTEPQHF
TRBV6-6	TRBJ1-6	NA	NA	TGTGCCAACAGTCAGTATCTGGGGGATTATAATTCACCCCTCCACTTT	CANSQYLGDYNSPLHF
TRBV13	TRBJ2-7	NA	TRBD2	TGTGCCAGCATCTCCGTTGCTAGCGGGGTGTACGAGCAGTACTTC	CASISVASGVYEQYF
TRBV27	TRBJ2-7	NA	TRBD1	TGTGCCAGCAGACTTCTGGAGGACAGGTACGACGAGCAGTACTTC	CASRLLEDRYDEQYF
TRBV20-1	TRBJ1-1	few	NA	TGCAGTGCTGGAGGCCCCACACTAGGGACGGCTGAAGCTTTCTTT	CSAGGPTLGTAEAFF
TRBV4-2	TRBJ2-5	many	TRBD2	TGTGCCAGCAGCCCCTATTTAAGCGGGGAAGAGACCCAGTACTTC	CASSPYLSGEETQYF
TRBV7-9	TRBJ2-5	few	NA	TGTGCCAGCAGCCCCGGAGGGGCCTCCCAAGAGACCCAGTACTTC	CASSPGGASQETQYF
TRBV7-9	TRBJ1-5	few	NA	TGTGCCAGCAGTCCCCTTAACGGGCCGAATCAGCCCCAGCATTTT	CASSPLNGPNQPQHF